Listed below are T cell receptor beta chains from one sample, sequenced in a study of blood T cell repertoires in COVID-19. Clones were read by immunoSEQ multiplex PCR, and TCRdb kept only the in-frame ones, dropping some. The sample includes about 70,000 clones, roughly four fifths of them seen just once. Sequenced: peripheral blood. These receptors were taken from a woman in her 70s with acute or convalescent COVID-19. Each CDR3 is given with its conserved first and last residue. A D gene is named only where the DNA matches it firmly. Clone size is given for some rows only: seen once, a few or many times, or a class if the clone is expanded.

clone_size	j_call	d_call	v_call	cdr3_aa	cdr3_nt
-	TRBJ1-1	-	TRBV11-2	CASSFTLTGKAFF	TGTGCCAGCAGCTTCACCCTCACGGGTAAAGCTTTCTTT
-	TRBJ1-2	-	TRBV13	CASSLGNRAGYTF	TGTGCCAGCAGCTTAGGGAACAGGGCTGGCTACACCTTC
few	TRBJ2-2	-	TRBV7-2	CASSLGAGILNTGELFF	TGTGCCAGCAGCTTAGGGGCAGGGATCCTGAACACCGGGGAGCTGTTTTTT
-	TRBJ2-7	-	TRBV10-3	CAISEAGQQLGYEQYF	TGTGCCATCAGTGAGGCGGGGCAACAGTTGGGGTACGAGCAGTACTTC
-	TRBJ2-1	TRBD2	TRBV15	CATSRGGLAESYNEQFF	TGTGCCACCAGCAGAGGGGGACTAGCGGAGTCCTACAATGAGCAGTTCTTC
few	TRBJ2-1	TRBD2	TRBV5-5	CASSLSLAGNRFYNEQFF	TGTGCCAGCAGCTTGAGTCTAGCGGGAAACCGCTTCTACAATGAGCAGTTCTTC
-	TRBJ1-3	TRBD1	TRBV19	CASPSGQGGNTIYF	TGTGCCAGTCCATCGGGACAGGGTGGAAACACCATATATTTT
-	TRBJ2-3	TRBD2	TRBV28	CASSLAGGSSDTQYF	TGTGCCAGCAGTTTAGCGGGAGGATCGAGCGATACGCAGTATTTT
few	TRBJ1-4	TRBD1	TRBV5-8	CASSLDRDRGTNEKLFF	TGTGCCAGCAGCTTGGATCGCGACAGGGGCACTAATGAAAAACTGTTTTTT
-	TRBJ1-1	TRBD1	TRBV6-5	CASRSRGHTEAFF	TGTGCCAGCAGATCCAGGGGGCATACTGAAGCTTTCTTT
-	TRBJ2-1	-	TRBV18	CASSPSLTGRYNEQFF	TGTGCCAGCTCACCGAGCCTGACAGGCAGATACAATGAGCAGTTCTTC
-	TRBJ1-5	-	TRBV18	CASSRVGRGSNQPQHF	TGTGCCAGCTCACGGGTGGGCAGGGGAAGCAATCAGCCCCAGCATTTT
-	TRBJ1-2	-	TRBV15	CATSRAADPIYGYTF	TGTGCCACCAGCCGGGCAGCGGATCCGATCTATGGCTACACCTTC
-	TRBJ2-1	-	TRBV10-3	CAIRDPGLYLFYNEQFF	TGTGCCATCAGGGACCCGGGACTTTACCTCTTCTACAATGAGCAGTTCTTC
-	TRBJ2-3	-	TRBV4-1	CASSQRTRNHLASSGDTQYF	TGCGCCAGCAGCCAACGGACGCGGAACCACCTTGCTAGCTCGGGAGATACGCAGTATTTT
-	TRBJ1-3	TRBD1	TRBV6-5	CASRTTGGPGNTIYF	TGTGCCAGCAGGACCACAGGGGGCCCTGGAAACACCATATATTTT
-	TRBJ2-1	-	TRBV5-4	CASSLDRKFNEQFF	TGTGCCAGCAGCTTGGACAGAAAATTCAATGAGCAGTTCTTC
-	TRBJ2-2	-	TRBV11-2	CASSLVPGTLPNTGELFF	TGTGCCAGCAGCTTAGTTCCCGGGACACTACCAAACACCGGGGAGCTGTTTTTT
-	TRBJ2-2	-	TRBV3-1/TRBV3-2	CASGIAWNTGELFF	TGTGCCAGTGGGATAGCGTGGAACACCGGGGAGCTGTTTTTT
-	TRBJ2-6	-	TRBV25-1	CASSEWDTSSGANVLTF	TGTGCCAGCAGTGAATGGGACACCTCGTCTGGGGCCAACGTCCTGACTTTC
-	TRBJ1-2	-	TRBV28	CASRGEGPERVYNWYGYTF	TGTGCCAGCAGGGGGGAGGGCCCTGAACGCGTGTATAACTGGTATGGCTACACCTTC
-	TRBJ2-5	-	TRBV28	CASSLTRQETQYF	TGTGCCAGCAGCCTAACTCGGCAAGAGACCCAGTACTTC
once	TRBJ2-7	TRBD2	TRBV11-2	CASSSLSGSWRVSYEQYF	TGTGCCAGCAGCTCCCTTAGCGGGAGCTGGAGGGTTTCCTACGAGCAGTACTTC
few	TRBJ1-1	TRBD1	TRBV4-1	CASSPGQGGRNTEAFF	TGCGCCAGCAGCCCCGGTCAGGGGGGCAGGAACACTGAAGCTTTCTTT
-	TRBJ2-3	-	TRBV5-1	CASRNGGGFSTDTQYF	TGCGCCAGTCGCAACGGTGGGGGCTTTAGCACAGATACGCAGTATTTT
few	TRBJ1-1	TRBD1	TRBV6-5	CASSRTGMEAFF	TGTGCCAGCAGTCGGACAGGGATGGAAGCTTTCTTT
once	TRBJ1-2	TRBD1	TRBV19	CASSTPGTGVYYGYTF	TGTGCCAGTAGTACCCCAGGGACAGGGGTGTACTATGGCTACACCTTC
-	TRBJ2-3	TRBD2	TRBV2	CASTRSLAGYTDTQYF	TGTGCCAGCACCAGGTCGCTAGCGGGGTACACAGATACGCAGTATTTT
few	TRBJ2-3	-	TRBV2	CASTSINTDTQYF	TGTGCCAGCACGAGCATCAACACAGATACGCAGTATTTT
-	TRBJ2-7	TRBD2	TRBV7-9	CASSLATSGSNAYEQYF	TGTGCCAGCAGCTTAGCGACTAGCGGGAGTAACGCCTACGAGCAGTACTTC
-	TRBJ2-3	-	TRBV6-6	CASSYIQGGDTQYF	TGTGCCAGCAGTTATATCCAGGGCGGTGATACGCAGTATTTT
few	TRBJ1-2	-	TRBV19	CASRRGGDYGYTF	TGTGCCAGTAGAAGAGGGGGGGACTATGGCTACACCTTC
-	TRBJ1-2	TRBD1	TRBV11-2	CASSLVQGAGGYTF	TGTGCCAGCAGCTTAGTTCAGGGGGCTGGTGGCTACACCTTC
-	TRBJ2-5	-	TRBV2	CASTIQETQYF	TGTGCCAGCACAATTCAAGAGACCCAGTACTTC
-	TRBJ2-5	TRBD2	TRBV28	CASSREGSGPQETQYF	TGTGCCAGCAGCCGGGAGGGTTCGGGGCCGCAAGAGACCCAGTACTTC
-	TRBJ2-7	TRBD1	TRBV3-1/TRBV3-2	CASSQDRAYEQYF	TGTGCCAGCAGCCAGGACAGGGCCTACGAGCAGTACTTC